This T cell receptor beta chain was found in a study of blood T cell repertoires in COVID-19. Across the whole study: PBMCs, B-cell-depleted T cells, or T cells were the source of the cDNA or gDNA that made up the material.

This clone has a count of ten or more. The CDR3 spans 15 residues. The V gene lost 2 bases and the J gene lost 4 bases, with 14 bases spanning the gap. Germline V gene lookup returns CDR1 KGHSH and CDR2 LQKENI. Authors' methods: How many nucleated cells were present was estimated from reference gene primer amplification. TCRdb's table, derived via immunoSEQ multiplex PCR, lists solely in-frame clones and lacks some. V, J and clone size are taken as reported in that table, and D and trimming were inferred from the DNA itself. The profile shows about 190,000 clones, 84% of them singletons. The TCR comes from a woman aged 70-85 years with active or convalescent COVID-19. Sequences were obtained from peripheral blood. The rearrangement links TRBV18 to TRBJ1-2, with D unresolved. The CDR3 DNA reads TGTGCCAGCTCACCAAGTCCCAGTTCTGGCTATGGCTACACCTTC. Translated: CASSPSPSSGYGYTF.